Sequencing of this T cell receptor beta chain was carried out in a study of shared clonotypes between healthy human individuals. Study-wide context: Per donor, CD8 memory used one plate, CD8 naive used two, CD4 memory used three and CD4 naive used three.

Germline CDR1 reads SGHRS; CDR2 reads YFSETQ. The CDR3 runs to 17 residues. V was shortened by 3 bases and J by 0 bases, with 15 bases between the two germline ends. Repertoires were generated with immunoSEQ multiplex PCR, while TCRdb's copy carries only in-frame clones and drops some. Of hundreds of thousands of clones listed, roughly 96% were seen once; the top ten hold over 0.2%. Positive CCR7 selection of CD45RO-negative cells yielded the naive CD8 cells, and terminally differentiated effector memory CD45RA+ cells were excluded. The rearrangement links TRBV5-1 to TRBJ2-2; D is unresolved. Sequencing used naive CD8+ T cells sorted from blood. The origin of this receptor is a young man in good health. CDR3 sequence (DNA): TGCGCCAGCAGCTCGAAATCGGTAGCCCCGAACACCGGGGAGCTGTTTTTT. Translated: CASSSKSVAPNTGELFF.